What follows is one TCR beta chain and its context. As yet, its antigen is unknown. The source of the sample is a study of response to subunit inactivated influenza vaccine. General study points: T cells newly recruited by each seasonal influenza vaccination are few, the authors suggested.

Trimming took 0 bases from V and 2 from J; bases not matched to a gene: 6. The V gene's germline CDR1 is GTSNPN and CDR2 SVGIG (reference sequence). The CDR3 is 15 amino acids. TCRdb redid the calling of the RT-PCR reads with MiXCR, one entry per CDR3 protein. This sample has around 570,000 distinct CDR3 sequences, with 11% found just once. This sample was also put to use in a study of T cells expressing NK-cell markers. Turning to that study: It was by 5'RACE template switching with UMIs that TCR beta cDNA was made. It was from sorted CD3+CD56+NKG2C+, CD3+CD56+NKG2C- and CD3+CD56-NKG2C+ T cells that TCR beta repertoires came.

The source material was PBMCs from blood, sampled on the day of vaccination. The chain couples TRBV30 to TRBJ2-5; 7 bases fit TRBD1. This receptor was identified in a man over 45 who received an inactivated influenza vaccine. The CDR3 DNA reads TGTGCCTGGAGTGTACTTGGGGGACAGCAAGAGACCCAGTACTTC. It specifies CAWSVLGGQQETQYF.